The entry below describes one T cell receptor beta chain. What it binds is unknown. Using immunoSEQ multiplex PCR, the repertoire was profiled, and TCRdb retains in-frame clones only, with some absent. The sample comprises some 70,000 clones, under 90% of which are singletons, and around 15% rests with the top ten. The data originate from a study of T cell responses to AZD1222 COVID-19 vaccine. Germline V gives CDR1 MNHEY, CDR2 SMNVEV (reference sequence). The CDR3 contains 14 residues. The germline V and J ends were trimmed by 1 base and 4 bases, with 10 bases remaining between them. Study observations and caveats: Once two AZD1222 doses were given, Spike-specific TCR breadth and depth went up.

This clonotype originated in an adult who received the AZD1222 COVID-19 vaccine. The V and J genes are TRBV27 and TRBJ1-1; tentative D call: TRBD1 (6 bases). Sequencing used peripheral blood, obtained 28 days after the second AZD1222 dose. The CDR3 reads CASSLYRVGTEAFF. In DNA, the CDR3 is TGTGCCAGCAGTTTATACAGGGTGGGCACTGAAGCTTTCTTT.